Included here is one T cell receptor (beta chain) sequence, with context. The entry originates in a study of technical replicates of blood from four donors. This CDR3 contains 15 residues. Looked up from germline, CDR1 is MNHEY and CDR2 is SMNVEV (reference sequence). The ends were cut back, 8 bases at V and 5 bases at J, with 18 bases in the middle. Sequencing was performed with immunoSEQ multiplex PCR; in TCRdb, only in-frame clones are kept and a portion is missing. The sample yields 60,000 to 90,000 clones, about 95% seen once. Sequenced input: T cells isolated from PBMCs. The source of this sequence is a human donor in good health. The chain joins TRBV27 to TRBJ2-2; D is unclear. The CDR3 nucleotides are TGTGCCAGCTCCACCCTATCCGGGTCGACCGGGGAGCTGTTTTTT. It is translated as CASSTLSGSTGELFF.